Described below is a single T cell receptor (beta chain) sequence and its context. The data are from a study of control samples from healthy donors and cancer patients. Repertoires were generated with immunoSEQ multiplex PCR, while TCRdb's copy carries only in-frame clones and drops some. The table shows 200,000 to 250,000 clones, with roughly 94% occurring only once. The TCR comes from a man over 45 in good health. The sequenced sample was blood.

CDR3 residues: CASTQPGSKNIQYF. The CDR3 DNA reads as TGTGCCAGCACCCAACCGGGGAGCAAAAACATTCAGTACTTC. The chain couples TRBV27 to TRBJ2-4; tentatively, D is TRBD2 (5 bases). Trimming stripped 7 bases from V and 3 bases from J, with 13 bases between. Germline values: CDR1 MNHEY, CDR2 SMNVEV (reference sequence). The CDR3 contains 14 residues.